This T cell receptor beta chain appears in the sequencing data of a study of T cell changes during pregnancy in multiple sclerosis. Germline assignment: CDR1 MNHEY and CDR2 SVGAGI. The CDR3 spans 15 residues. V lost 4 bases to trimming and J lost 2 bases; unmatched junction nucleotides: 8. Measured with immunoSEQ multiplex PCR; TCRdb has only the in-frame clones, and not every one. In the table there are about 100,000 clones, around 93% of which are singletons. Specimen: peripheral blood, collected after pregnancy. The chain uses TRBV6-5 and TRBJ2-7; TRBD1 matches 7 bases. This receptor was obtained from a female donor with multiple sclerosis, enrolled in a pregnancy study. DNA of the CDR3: TGTGCCAGCAGTTCAGAAACGACAGGGACCTACGAGCAGTACTTC. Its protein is CASSSETTGTYEQYF.